This entry lists 22 T cell receptor beta chains sequenced from one sample in a study of T cells in Graves' hyperthyroidism and ophthalmopathy. The TCR beta CDR3 regions underwent amplification using RNA transcripts as the source. The HTBI primer set served for first-round RT-PCR of the TCR CDR3. Each CDR3 protein is one row after TCRdb ran MiXCR on the multiplex PCR reads. The sample shows about 350,000 distinct CDR3 sequences, 11% to 15% of them seen only once. Material for sequencing was blood. The receptors shown here come from a woman between 25 and 40 years old with Graves' hyperthyroidism.

In regard to this clonotype: A much bigger clone sits one base away, suggesting this may be a read error. This sequence joins TRBV12-3 or TRBV12-4 and TRBJ2-5, with 16 positions matching TRBD2. The CDR3 totals 18 residues. The DNA for the CDR3 is TGTGCCAGCGGTTTCGGGACTAGCGGGAGGGCCTGGCAAGAGACCCAGTACTTC. Its protein is CASGFGTSGRAWQETQYF.

This clonotype was seen a few times. The V call is TRBV4-3, the J call TRBJ2-5; D remains unclear. The CDR3 spans 12 residues. V was cut by 0 bases and J by 7 bases, with 6 bases left in between. Looked up from germline, CDR1 is LGHNA and CDR2 is YSLEER. The CDR3 DNA reads TGCGCCAGCAGCCAAGAGGCAGGGACCCAGTACTTC. Translation gives CASSQEAGTQYF.

Points on this clonotype: A clone one base away is much larger, so this may be a read error. A read error is likely, as this CDR3 ends without the conserved phenylalanine or tryptophan. The V call is TRBV29-1, the J call TRBJ2-1; the match to TRBD2 covers 7 bases. J was trimmed by 4 bases and V by 8 bases; bases with no gene match: 8. This CDR3 spans 13 amino acids. The germline CDR1 and CDR2 sequences are SQVTM and ANQGSEA. The CDR3 protein is CSSGGVRYNEQFL. In DNA, the CDR3 is TGCAGCTCTGGGGGGGTTCGATACAATGAGCAGTTCCTC.

This clonotype was seen ten or more times. The chain employs TRBV12-3 or TRBV12-4 and TRBJ2-4, with D perhaps matching TRBD1 or TRBD2 (5 bases each). The CDR3 runs to 13 residues. Trimming pared 7 bases from V and 6 bases from J, leaving 13 bases between. The DNA for the CDR3 is TGTGCCAGCAAATCTGAGGGGCGAAACATTCAGTACTTC. This translates into CASKSEGRNIQYF.

The genes are TRBV6-1 and TRBJ2-3; tentatively, D is TRBD2 (8 bases). This CDR3 spans 15 amino acids. Trimming took 8 bases from V and 4 from J, leaving 19 bases between them. From germline, CDR1 is MNHNS and CDR2 SASEGT. The CDR3 loop reads CASGGQSGGADTQYF. CDR3 nucleotides: TGTGCCAGCGGGGGACAGTCGGGGGGGGCAGATACGCAGTATTTT.

The CDR3 DNA sequence: TGCGCCAGCAGCCATGGACTAGCGGGCAACAATGAGCAGTTCTTC. This translates into CASSHGLAGNNEQFF. The chain employs TRBV4-3 and TRBJ2-1; 11 bases are a match to TRBD2. The CDR3 sequence is 15 residues long. CDR1 and CDR2 (germline): LGHNA, YSLEER. V lost 3 bases and J lost 5; bases outside the gene matches: 3.

The chain carries TRBV24-1 and TRBJ2-7; perhaps TRBD2 as D (5 bases). This CDR3 has 14 residues. The germline V gene has CDR1 KGHDR and CDR2 SFDVKD. The germline V and J ends were trimmed by 6 bases and 3 bases, with 14 bases remaining between them. The DNA for the CDR3 is TGTGCCACCAGTAGAGCCGGGAACGACTACGAGCAGTACTTC. It codes for CATSRAGNDYEQYF.

Many counts were recorded for this clonotype. The chain couples TRBV6-1 to TRBJ2-7; D gene uncertain. The CDR3 contains 14 residues. The V end was cut by 4 bases, the J end by 2 bases, with 12 bases between. The germline V gene has CDR1 MNHNS and CDR2 SASEGT. CDR3 nucleotide sequence: TGTGCCAGCAGTGCTCGATCGCTGACCTACGAGCAGTACTTC. Protein sequence: CASSARSLTYEQYF.

This clonotype was found many times. V gene TRBV12-3 or TRBV12-4 combines with J gene TRBJ1-4, with D hard to call. V was shortened by 1 base and J by 8 bases, with 8 bases between the two germline ends. The CDR3 is made up of 13 amino acids. For the CDR3, the DNA is TGTGCCAGCAGTTTAGGAGTTCGGGAAAAACTGTTTTTT. Its translation: CASSLGVREKLFF.

V and J are TRBV20-1 and TRBJ1-2, with TRBD1 identical over 12 bases. There are 14 residues in the CDR3. In germline, CDR1 is DFQATT, CDR2 SNEGSKA (reference sequence). Trimming cost V 6 bases and J 6 bases; bases outside gene matches: 8. Here the CDR3 DNA reads TGCAGTGCCCGAGGGGACAGGGGGCTGGATGGCTACACCTTC. Its translation is CSARGDRGLDGYTF.

As regards this clonotype: Germline is not matched at one junction end, which may reflect a read error. The V and J genes are TRBV3-1 and TRBJ1-2, with D possibly matching TRBD1 (5 bases). Germline V gives CDR1 LGHDT, CDR2 YNNKEL (reference sequence). The CDR3 extends over 16 amino acids. This chain's CDR3 is CGSSQDLGTVNDGYTF. CDR3 nucleotides: TGTGGCAGCAGCCAAGATCTGGGGACGGTTAACGATGGCTACACCTTC.

The gene calls are TRBV19 and TRBJ1-4; D possibly corresponds to TRBD1 (6 bases). The germline CDR1 and CDR2 sequences are LNHDA and SQIVND (reference sequence). V dropped 3 bases and J dropped 2 bases, with 19 bases sitting between them. The CDR3 sequence is 18 residues long. The CDR3 nucleotides are TGTGCCAGTAGTATCAGGGGTCCGGGTGAATCCACTAATGAAAAACTGTTTTTT. This gives the protein CASSIRGPGESTNEKLFF. Full variable domain (rest looked up from reference TRBV19 and TRBJ1-4): DGGITQSPKYLFRKEGQNVTLSCEQNLNHDAMYWYRQDPGQGLRLIYYSQIVNDFQKGDIAEGYSVSREKKESFPLTVTSAQKNPTAFYLCASSIRGPGESTNEKLFFGSGTQLSVL.

The table lists this clonotype with many counts. This sequence joins TRBV27 and TRBJ2-1, with a weak D call TRBD1 (6 bases). The V end lost 7 bases, the J end lost 7 bases, and 20 bases lay between the germline ends. CDR3 length: 15 amino acids. The V gene's germline CDR1 is MNHEY and CDR2 SMNVEV (reference sequence). The CDR3 coding sequence is TGTGCCAGCAACCCCGACAGGCCTCGGGTTAATGAGCAGTTCTTC. Translating it yields CASNPDRPRVNEQFF.

The J gene is TRBJ2-7, the V gene TRBV20-1; perhaps TRBD2 as D (6 bases). The CDR3 length is 13 residues. Germline lookup yields CDR1 DFQATT and CDR2 SNEGSKA (reference sequence). Trimming removed 4 bases at V and 2 bases at J, with 12 bases between. In DNA form, the CDR3 reads TGCAGTGCTATAGCGGAACCTCCCTACGAGCAGTACTTC. Amino acid sequence: CSAIAEPPYEQYF.

This clonotype was counted a few times. The chain joins TRBV20-1 to TRBJ2-1; D unresolved. V lost 0 bases, J lost 10 bases, and 13 bases lay in between. Germline V gene sequence: CDR1 DFQATT, CDR2 SNEGSKA (reference sequence). The CDR3 spans 13 residues. The CDR3 loop is CSARDRPMGEQFF. CDR3 nucleotides: TGCAGTGCTAGAGATCGGCCCATGGGGGAGCAGTTCTTC.

V gene TRBV6-1 combines with J gene TRBJ1-1, with unresolved D. This CDR3 contains 18 residues. CDR1 and CDR2 (germline): MNHNS, SASEGT. V gave up 6 bases and J gave up 2 bases, with 25 bases separating them. The CDR3 region is CASRPQPYSFDLNTEAFF. DNA of the CDR3: TGTGCCAGCAGACCCCAGCCGTACAGTTTCGATCTCAACACTGAAGCTTTCTTT.

As concerns this clonotype: An end of the junction differs from the germline gene, which may be a read error. The chain recombines TRBV7-9 with TRBJ2-2, with 7 bases matching TRBD2. This CDR3 is 17 amino acids long. Germline assignment: CDR1 SEHNR and CDR2 FQNEAQ (reference sequence). The CDR3 region is CASSFPAGVSNTGELLF. The CDR3 nucleotides read TGTGCCAGCAGCTTTCCCGCGGGAGTATCGAACACCGGGGAGCTGCTTTTT.

This clonotype came up many times. The chain has TRBV28 and TRBJ1-3; D gene uncertain. Germline-derived CDR1 and CDR2 are MDHEN and SYDVKM. The CDR3 extends over 15 amino acids. V was pared by 4 bases and J by 3 bases, with 13 bases between. Here the CDR3 reads CASSYNRGHGNTIYF. The CDR3 bases are TGTGCCAGCAGTTATAATCGAGGGCATGGAAACACCATATATTTT. The variable domain in full, completed from reference TRBV28 and TRBJ1-3, reads DVKVTQSSRYLVKRTGEKVFLECVQDMDHENMFWYRQDPGLGLRLIYFSYDVKMKEKGDIPEGYSVSREKKERFSLILESASTNQTSMYLCASSYNRGHGNTIYFGEGSWLTVV.

This clonotype was seen repeatedly, ten times or more. V usage is TRBV6-2 or TRBV6-3 and J usage is TRBJ2-1; D is unresolved. Germline CDR1 reads MNHEY; CDR2 reads SVGEGT. The CDR3 is made up of 13 amino acids. V gave up 7 bases and J gave up 9 bases, with 16 bases separating them. Here the CDR3 reads CASTKNRGGEQFF. CDR3 DNA: TGTGCCAGCACTAAAAACCGCGGCGGTGAGCAGTTCTTC.

J is TRBJ2-7 and V is TRBV20-1, with 12 nucleotides matching TRBD2. J was trimmed by 2 bases and V by 5 bases; bases with no gene match: 13. Germline V gene lookup returns CDR1 DFQATT and CDR2 SNEGSKA (reference sequence). This CDR3 contains 17 residues. CDR3 in amino acids: CSARTRTSGTSTYEQYF. The CDR3 DNA follows: TGCAGTGCTCGAACACGGACTAGCGGGACCAGCACCTACGAGCAGTACTTC.

This rearrangement joins TRBV29-1 to TRBJ2-1, with D perhaps matching TRBD1 (6 bases). V lost 4 bases and J lost 8, with 15 bases in between. The germline gives CDR1 SQVTM, CDR2 ANQGSEA. The CDR3 loop spans 13 amino acids. The CDR3 DNA reads as TGCAGCGTTGTTGGTCAGGGGAACGATGAGCAGTTCTTC. This encodes CSVVGQGNDEQFF.

The chain joins TRBV4-3 to TRBJ1-4; D not resolved. The CDR3 runs 16 residues. Trimming cost V 0 bases and J 8 bases, with 16 bases left between them. Germline V gene sequence: CDR1 LGHNA, CDR2 YSLEER. Here the CDR3 reads CASSQDRYGRLEKLFF. CDR3 nucleotide sequence: TGCGCCAGCAGCCAAGATCGATACGGCAGATTGGAAAAACTGTTTTTT.